The T cell receptor (beta chain) described here comes from a study of shared clonotypes between healthy human individuals. At the level of the study: Three plates each covered CD4 naive and memory; CD8 naive two, CD8 memory one. Study-wide results and limits: Since donors were few, the genetic and exposure-history diversity represented was limited. The study found roughly 5% of naive CD4 clonotypes shared across several donors.

Deletions cut 4 bases from V and 2 bases from J, with 10 bases between. The CDR3 is made up of 13 amino acids. Looked up from germline, CDR1 is SGHRS and CDR2 is YFSETQ. A single count supports this clone. As yet, its antigen is unknown. Assay used: immunoSEQ multiplex PCR; TCRdb lists only in-frame clones, some missing. The sample consists of over a million clones, around 78% of them appearing once. The sequencing input was memory CD4+ T cells from PBMCs. Regarding subset: CD45RA-negative fraction. This chain links TRBV5-1 with TRBJ2-7; possibly TRBD2 for D (5 bases). This TCR came from a man aged 18 to 30 in good health. Some clones in this sample may be carry-over from other donors' samples. The CDR3 nucleotides read TGCGCCAGCAGCGGACGGGAACCCTACGAGCAGTACTTC. Protein sequence: CASSGREPYEQYF.